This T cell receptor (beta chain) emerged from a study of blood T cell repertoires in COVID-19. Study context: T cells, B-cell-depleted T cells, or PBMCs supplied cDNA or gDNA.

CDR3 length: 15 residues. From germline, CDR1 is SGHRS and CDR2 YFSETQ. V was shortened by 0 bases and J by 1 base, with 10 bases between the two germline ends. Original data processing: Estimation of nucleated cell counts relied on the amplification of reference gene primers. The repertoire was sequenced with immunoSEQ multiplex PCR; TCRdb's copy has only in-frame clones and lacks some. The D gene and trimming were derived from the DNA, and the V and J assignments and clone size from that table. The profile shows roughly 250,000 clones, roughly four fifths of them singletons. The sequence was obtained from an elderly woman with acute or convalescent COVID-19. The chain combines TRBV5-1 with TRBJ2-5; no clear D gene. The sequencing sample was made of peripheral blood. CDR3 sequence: CASSLVGSPQETQYF. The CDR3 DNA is TGCGCCAGCAGCTTGGTGGGCTCGCCCCAAGAGACCCAGTACTTC.